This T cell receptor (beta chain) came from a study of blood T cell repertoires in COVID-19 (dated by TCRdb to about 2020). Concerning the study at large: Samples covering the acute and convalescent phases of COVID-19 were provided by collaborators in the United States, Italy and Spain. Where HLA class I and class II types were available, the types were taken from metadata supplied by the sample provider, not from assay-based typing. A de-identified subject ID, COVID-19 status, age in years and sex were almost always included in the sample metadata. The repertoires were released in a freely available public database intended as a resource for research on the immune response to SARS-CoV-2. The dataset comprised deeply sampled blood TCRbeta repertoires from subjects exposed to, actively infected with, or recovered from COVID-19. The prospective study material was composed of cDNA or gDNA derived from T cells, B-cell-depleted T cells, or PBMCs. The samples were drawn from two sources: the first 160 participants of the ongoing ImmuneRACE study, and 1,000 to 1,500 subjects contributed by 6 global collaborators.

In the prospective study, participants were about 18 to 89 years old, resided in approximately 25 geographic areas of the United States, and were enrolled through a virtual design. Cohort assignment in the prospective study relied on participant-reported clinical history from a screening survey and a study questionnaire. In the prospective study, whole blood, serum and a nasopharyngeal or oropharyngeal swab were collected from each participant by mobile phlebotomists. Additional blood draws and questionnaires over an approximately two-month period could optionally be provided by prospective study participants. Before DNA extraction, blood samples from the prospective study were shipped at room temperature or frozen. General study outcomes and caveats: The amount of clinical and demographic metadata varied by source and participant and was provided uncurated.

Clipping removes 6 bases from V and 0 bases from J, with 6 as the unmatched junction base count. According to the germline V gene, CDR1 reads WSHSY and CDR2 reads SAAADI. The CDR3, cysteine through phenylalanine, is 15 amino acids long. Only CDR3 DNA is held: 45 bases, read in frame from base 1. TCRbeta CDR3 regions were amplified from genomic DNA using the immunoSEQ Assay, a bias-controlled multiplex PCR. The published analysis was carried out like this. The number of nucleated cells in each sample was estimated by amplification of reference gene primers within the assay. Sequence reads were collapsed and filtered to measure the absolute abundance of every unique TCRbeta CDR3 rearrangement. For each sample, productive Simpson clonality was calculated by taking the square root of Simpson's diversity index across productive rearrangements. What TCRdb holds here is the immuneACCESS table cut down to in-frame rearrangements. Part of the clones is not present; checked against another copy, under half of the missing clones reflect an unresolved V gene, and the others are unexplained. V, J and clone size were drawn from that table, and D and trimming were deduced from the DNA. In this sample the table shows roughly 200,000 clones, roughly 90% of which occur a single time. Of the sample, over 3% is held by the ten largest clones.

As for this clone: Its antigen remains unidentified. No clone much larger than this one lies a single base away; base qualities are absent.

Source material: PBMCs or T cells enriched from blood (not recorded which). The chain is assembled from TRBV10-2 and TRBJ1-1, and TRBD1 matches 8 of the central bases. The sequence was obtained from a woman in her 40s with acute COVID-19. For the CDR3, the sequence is CASRGQGLMNTEAFF. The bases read TGCGCCAGCAGAGGACAGGGCTTAATGAACACTGAAGCTTTCTTT.